A selection of T cell receptor beta chains follows, all from one sample in a study of T cells in Graves' hyperthyroidism and ophthalmopathy. TCRdb re-analysed the multiplex PCR reads in MiXCR, keeping a single row per CDR3 protein. This sample carries more than 50,000 distinct CDR3 sequences, about 50% of them seen once, and the ten largest clones take 9.5% to 15%. The material sequenced was blood. The receptor set was obtained from a woman aged 25 to 45 with Graves' ophthalmopathy. The CDR3 runs from the conserved cysteine through the conserved F or W. D genes are given only for firm matches. Some rows have no size entry. The others give once, few or many, or a class for an expanded clone.

V	D	J	size	DNA	CDR3
TRBV7-9	TRBD1	TRBJ1-1	many	TGTGCCAGCAGCTTACCTGACAGGGGTAGGGGCCCTGAAGCTTTCTTT	CASSLPDRGRGPEAFF
TRBV10-3	NA	TRBJ1-3	medium-sized	TGTGCCATCAGTGGGTCCGGAAACACCATATATTTT	CAISGSGNTIYF
TRBV29-1	NA	TRBJ2-7	NA	TGCAGCGTCCTGGTATACCCCGAGCAGTACTTC	CSVLVYPEQYF
TRBV12-3/TRBV12-4	NA	TRBJ1-5	many	TGTGCCAGCAGTCCCCGGGACGGCTACAATCAGCCCCAGCATTTT	CASSPRDGYNQPQHF
TRBV9	NA	TRBJ2-7	NA	TGTGCCAGCAGCGTAGGGACGCTAGCGACTAGCTCCTACGAGCAGTACTTC	CASSVGTLATSSYEQYF
TRBV29-1	NA	TRBJ2-7	NA	TGCAGCTTCACAGGGATTGGGTCCTACGAGCAGTACTTC	CSFTGIGSYEQYF
TRBV5-4	NA	TRBJ1-2	NA	TGTGCCAGCAGCTTGGCCGAGACAGCTGACTATGGCTACACCTTC	CASSLAETADYGYTF
TRBV28	NA	TRBJ1-2	many	TGTGCCACCACCCGGGGGAACTATGGCTACACCTTC	CATTRGNYGYTF
TRBV3-1	TRBD2	TRBJ2-7	many	TGTGCCAGCAGCCGTGGACTAGCTGGCTACGAGCAGTACTTC	CASSRGLAGYEQYF
TRBV28	TRBD2	TRBJ2-1	many	TGTGCCAGCAGGAGACCGTTAGCGGGAGTCTACAATGAGCAGTTCTTC	CASRRPLAGVYNEQFF
TRBV7-9	NA	TRBJ2-1	many	TGTGCCAGCAGCTTATCATTTACTGAGCAGTTCTTC	CASSLSFTEQFF
TRBV20-1	TRBD2	TRBJ2-3	many	TGCAGTGCTACCTATAGCGGGAGCAACCCGGATACGCAGTATTTT	CSATYSGSNPDTQYF
TRBV6-1	NA	TRBJ2-7	many	TGTGCCAGCAGTGAATTTGGGTACGAGCAGTACTTC	CASSEFGYEQYF
TRBV24-1	TRBD1	TRBJ2-2	many	TGTGCCACCAGTCAGCTAACAGGGGGCGCGGGCACCGGGGAGCTGTTTTTT	CATSQLTGGAGTGELFF
TRBV12-3/TRBV12-4	NA	TRBJ1-5	many	TGTGCCAGCAGTTTAGTTTCGGGACCCGCTAGCAATCAGCCCCAGCATTTT	CASSLVSGPASNQPQHF
TRBV6-6	NA	TRBJ1-2	many	TGTGCCAGCAGCGCCCGCACCCTGACAGGCCCTAACTATGGCTACACCTTC	CASSARTLTGPNYGYTF
TRBV5-4	TRBD2	TRBJ2-3	NA	TGTGCCAGCAGCTTTGCTAGCGGGAGTGGCACAGATACGCAGTATTTT	CASSFASGSGTDTQYF
TRBV11-3	TRBD2	TRBJ2-1	many	TGTGCCAGCAGCCAGACTAGCGGGAGGATCAATGAGCAGTTCTTC	CASSQTSGRINEQFF
TRBV7-2	NA	TRBJ1-5	NA	TGTGCCAGCAGCTCGACACAGGGCGGGAGTGCAGCCCAGCATTTT	CASSSTQGGSAAQHF
TRBV9	NA	TRBJ2-1	NA	TGTGCCAGCAATGCACCGGCGAATGAGCAATTCTTC	CASNAPANEQFF
TRBV24-1	TRBD2	TRBJ2-1	many	TGTGCCACCAGTGATTTAGGGCTGACTTCAGCGGGGGGGTGGGATGAGCAGTTCTTC	CATSDLGLTSAGGWDEQFF
TRBV20-1	TRBD2	TRBJ2-7	many	TGCAGCCCTAGACTGGGGGGGACCTACGAGCAGTACTTC	CSPRLGGTYEQYF
TRBV2	NA	TRBJ2-1	NA	TGTGCCAGCAGTGAAGGGGGCAGACCGGCAAATAAGCAGTTCTTC	CASSEGGRPANKQFF
TRBV10-3	TRBD2	TRBJ2-1	many	TGTGCCATCAGTGCACTAGCGGGAGAAAATGAGCAGTTCTTC	CAISALAGENEQFF
TRBV19	TRBD2	TRBJ2-7	many	TGTGCCAGTAGGCTAGCGGGAGGACACGAGCAGTACTTC	CASRLAGGHEQYF
TRBV24-1	NA	TRBJ2-3	medium-sized	TGTGCCACCAGTGAACTGACTAGTGGTATGGATACGCAGTATTTT	CATSELTSGMDTQYF
TRBV6-5	NA	TRBJ2-7	many	TGTGCCAGCGGTTGGCGGGGAGCCTACGAGCAGTACTTC	CASGWRGAYEQYF
TRBV7-8	TRBD1	TRBJ2-7	NA	TGTGCCAGCAGCGCGCGGGACAGGGGGGCCTACGAGCAGTACTTC	CASSARDRGAYEQYF
TRBV10-3	NA	TRBJ2-7	medium-sized	TGTGCCATCAGTGAAGGAGTATCCAGGGGCTACGAGCAGTACTTC	CAISEGVSRGYEQYF
TRBV9	TRBD2	TRBJ2-5	NA	TGTGCCAGCAGCATGGGACTAGCGGGAAAGACCCAGTACTTC	CASSMGLAGKTQYF
TRBV9	TRBD1	TRBJ2-2	many	TGTGCCAGCAGCGTAGCGGACAGGGGGGCCGGGGAGCTGTTTTTT	CASSVADRGAGELFF
TRBV5-6	TRBD2	TRBJ2-7	many	TGTGCCAGCAGCCAAACAAGGGCTAGCGGGAGCGGAGACGAGCAGTACTTC	CASSQTRASGSGDEQYF
TRBV7-6	TRBD2	TRBJ2-5	NA	TGTGCCAGCAGCTCACTTACTAGCGGGGGACAAGAGACCCAGTACTTC	CASSSLTSGGQETQYF
TRBV4-1	NA	TRBJ1-5	many	TGCGCCAGCAGCCAATGGAAACAGGAGGCCCAGCATTTT	CASSQWKQEAQHF
TRBV4-1	TRBD1	TRBJ1-1	few	TGCGCCAGCAGCCAAGGAACAGGGGTCGCTGAAGCTTTCTTT	CASSQGTGVAEAFF
TRBV19	TRBD2	TRBJ2-1	NA	TGTGCCAGTAGCCCGGGACTAGTGGGAAAGGATGAGCAGTTCTTC	CASSPGLVGKDEQFF
TRBV20-1	TRBD1	TRBJ1-1	NA	TGCAGTGCTTGGACAGGGCTAACTGAAGCTCTCTTT	CSAWTGLTEALF
TRBV7-7	NA	TRBJ2-2	NA	TGTGCTAGCAGCTTAACAGGGACCGGGGAGCTGTTTTTT	CASSLTGTGELFF
TRBV29-1	NA	TRBJ2-7	NA	TGCAGCGTTGTGGCAGGGAACGAGCAGTACTTC	CSVVAGNEQYF
TRBV7-3	NA	TRBJ1-2	NA	TGTGCCAGCAGCGTTGGGGGGCGGGGAGGCTACACCTTC	CASSVGGRGGYTF
TRBV24-1	TRBD1	TRBJ1-1	NA	TGTGCCACCCCAAGAATGGGACAGCAGAACACTGAAGCTTTCTTT	CATPRMGQQNTEAFF
TRBV7-9	TRBD1	TRBJ2-1	many	TGTGCCAGCAGCCTATCATTTGGACAGGGCGGGATTGAGCAGTTCTTC	CASSLSFGQGGIEQFF
TRBV7-3	TRBD1	TRBJ1-2	NA	TGTACCAGCAGCTCGACAGGGGGCGCGGGGGGCTACACCTTT	CTSSSTGGAGGYTF
TRBV7-9	NA	TRBJ1-6	once	TGTGCCAGCAGCTTCGGGACGATGGATTCACCCCTCCACTTT	CASSFGTMDSPLHF
TRBV5-6	TRBD2	TRBJ2-2	many	TGTGCCAGCAGCTCAAGGACTAGCGGGGAGATCGGGGAGCTGTTTTTT	CASSSRTSGEIGELFF
TRBV7-3	TRBD2	TRBJ2-3	many	TGTGCCAGCAGCTTAGGGTTGCGGGAGCAGGCAGATACGCAGTATTTT	CASSLGLREQADTQYF
TRBV5-1	TRBD1	TRBJ2-7	many	TGCGCCAGCAGCCCGACGGGACAGGGCTACGAGCAGTACTTC	CASSPTGQGYEQYF
TRBV10-3	NA	TRBJ2-1	NA	TGTGCCATCAGTTATGAGCAGTTCTTC	CAISYEQFF
TRBV6-4	NA	TRBJ2-2	NA	TGTGCCGGCAGTGTCGAGGAGAACACCGGGGAGCTGCTTTTT	CAGSVEENTGELLF
TRBV13	TRBD2	TRBJ2-3	many	TGTGCCAGCAGTCTCCCTACCCCTAGCGGACACACAGATACGCAGTATTTT	CASSLPTPSGHTDTQYF
TRBV4-2	NA	TRBJ1-1	many	TGTGCCAGCAGCCAAGATGGTCGTCCCTCTTTT	CASSQDGRPSF
TRBV19	NA	TRBJ1-2	NA	TGTGCCAGTAGTATAGAAGGAAACTATGGCTACACCTTC	CASSIEGNYGYTF
TRBV5-1	TRBD1	TRBJ1-2	NA	TGCGCCAGCAGCTCCGGGACAGGGCCTCTCTATGGCTACACCTTC	CASSSGTGPLYGYTF
TRBV14	NA	TRBJ2-6	many	TGTGCCAGCAGCCAAGATTGGAACAAACGTGGAGGGGCCAACGTCCTGACTTTC	CASSQDWNKRGGANVLTF
TRBV25-1	NA	TRBJ2-2	medium-sized	TGTGCCAGCAGTGAGGATGACTCGAACACCGGGGAGCTGTTTTTT	CASSEDDSNTGELFF